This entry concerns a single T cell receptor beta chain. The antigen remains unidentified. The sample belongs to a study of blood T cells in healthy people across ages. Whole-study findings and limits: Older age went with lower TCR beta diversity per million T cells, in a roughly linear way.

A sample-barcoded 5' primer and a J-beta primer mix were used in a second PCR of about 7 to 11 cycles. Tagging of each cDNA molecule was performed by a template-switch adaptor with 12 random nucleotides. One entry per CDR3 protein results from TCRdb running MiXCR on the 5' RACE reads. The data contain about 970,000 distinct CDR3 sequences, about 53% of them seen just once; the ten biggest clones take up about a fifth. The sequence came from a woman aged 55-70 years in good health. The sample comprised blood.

The CDR3 coding sequence is TGTGCCAGCAGCCAATTGGTGGTTTCGGCTAATGAAAAACTGTTTTTT. This encodes CASSQLVVSANEKLFF. The chain carries TRBV3-1 and TRBJ1-4, with D uncertain. Deletions cut 2 bases from V and 3 bases from J, with 13 bases between. Germline CDR1 and CDR2: LGHDT and YNNKEL (reference sequence). The CDR3 is 16 residues long.